Shown below are 11 T cell receptor beta chains from a single sample sequenced in a study of T cell changes during pregnancy in multiple sclerosis. The assay was immunoSEQ multiplex PCR, and TCRdb's table has in-frame clones only and misses some. This table holds around 80,000 clones, about 92% found once. The sample consisted of peripheral blood, taken before pregnancy. Receptor source: a female donor with multiple sclerosis, enrolled in a pregnancy study.

The rearrangement links TRBV7-8 to TRBJ1-1; maybe TRBD1 (5 bases). The CDR3 sequence is 11 residues long. Germline-derived CDR1 and CDR2 are SGHVS and FQNEAQ. Between the trimmed V and J ends, which lost 2 bases and 8 bases, there was a span of 6 bases. Here the CDR3 DNA reads TGTGCCAGCAGCTTAAAGGGGGAAGCTTTCTTT. Protein: CASSLKGEAFF. Full variable domain (remainder filled in from reference TRBV7-8 and TRBJ1-1): GAGVSQSPRYKVAKRGQDVALRCDPISGHVSLFWYQQALGQGPEFLTYFQNEAQLDKSGLPSDRFFAERPEGSVSTLKIQRTQQEDSAVYLCASSLKGEAFFGQGTRLTVV.

The chain's CDR3 is CASSLGLAGGFYEQYF. In DNA, the CDR3 is TGTGCCAGCAGCTTGGGACTAGCGGGGGGTTTCTACGAGCAGTACTTC. The V call is TRBV5-6, the J call TRBJ2-7; 13 nucleotides agree with TRBD2. This CDR3 is built from 16 residues. Per the germline V gene, CDR1 is SGHDT and CDR2 is YYEEEE. V shed 0 bases and J 3 bases; nucleotides not matched to a gene: 3.

CDR3: CASSYDRAGNQPQHF. The CDR3 region has the DNA TGTGCCAGCAGCTACGACAGGGCGGGCAATCAGCCCCAGCATTTT. The V call is TRBV7-9, the J call TRBJ1-5; 7 nucleotides agree with TRBD1. The germline V gene encodes CDR1 SEHNR and CDR2 FQNEAQ (reference sequence). The V gene end was trimmed by 4 bases and the J gene end by 2 bases; junction bases not matched to a gene: 5. This CDR3 comprises 15 residues.

The chain employs TRBV27 and TRBJ1-2; no clear D gene. V was cut by 4 bases and J by 2 bases, with 8 bases left in between. This CDR3 is built from 13 residues. CDR1 MNHEY and CDR2 SMNVEV come from the germline V gene (reference sequence). The chain's CDR3 is CASSWNSNYGYTF. In DNA, the CDR3 is TGTGCCAGCAGTTGGAACAGCAACTATGGCTACACCTTC.

The chain uses TRBV11-2 and TRBJ1-2, with 9 bases lining up with TRBD1. The CDR3 sequence is 13 residues long. V shed 8 bases and J 6 bases; nucleotides not matched to a gene: 7. CDR1 and CDR2 from the germline V gene are SGHAT and FQNNGV. The CDR3: CASGTRDRDGYTF. DNA of the CDR3: TGTGCCAGCGGAACCCGGGACAGGGATGGCTACACCTTC.

This chain links TRBV2 with TRBJ1-1; maybe TRBD1 (5 bases). With 1 base removed from V and 3 bases from J, the gap between germline ends came to 6 bases. From germline, CDR1 is SNHLY and CDR2 FYNNEI. The CDR3 covers 13 residues. The CDR3 reads CASSEGGDTEAFF. CDR3 nucleotide sequence: TGTGCCAGCAGTGAAGGGGGGGACACTGAAGCTTTCTTT.

V usage is TRBV25-1 and J usage is TRBJ2-3; 10 bases are a match to TRBD2. There are 15 residues in the CDR3. Losses at the gene ends were 3 bases for V and 3 bases for J; bases not matched to a gene: 3. In germline, CDR1 is MGHDK, CDR2 SYGVNS. This CDR3 reads CASSEPSGGTDTQYF. The CDR3 nucleotides are TGTGCCAGCAGTGAGCCTAGCGGGGGTACAGATACGCAGTATTTT.

The chain recombines TRBV7-8 with TRBJ1-2, with 9 bases matching TRBD1. The V gene's germline CDR1 is SGHVS and CDR2 FQNEAQ. V was clipped by 5 bases and J by 4 bases; unmatched bases: 5. The CDR3 is made up of 14 amino acids. For the CDR3, the DNA is TGTGCCAGCAGCCCCGGGACAGGGCCCTATGGCTACACCTTC. Protein product: CASSPGTGPYGYTF.

The chain recombines TRBV2 with TRBJ1-6; perhaps TRBD1 as D (5 bases). V gave up 8 bases and J gave up 8 bases, with 10 bases separating them. Germline CDR1 is SNHLY and CDR2 is FYNNEI. The CDR3 has 12 residues. This CDR3 is CASSGGYSPLHF. The CDR3 nucleotides are TGTGCCAGCTCGGGGGGTTATTCACCCCTCCACTTT.

The CDR3 bases are TGCAGCGGGGCGGGGGGGCCTTCGGATACGCAGTATTTT. As protein: CSGAGGPSDTQYF. The V gene is TRBV29-1, the J gene TRBJ2-3; 9 nucleotides match TRBD2. The CDR3 has 13 amino acids. V lost 7 bases, J lost 6 bases, and 8 bases stayed unmatched. CDR1 SQVTM and CDR2 ANQGSEA come from the germline V gene.

The count of this clone is one. The rearrangement links TRBV9 to TRBJ1-2, with a weak D call TRBD1 (6 bases). The V end lost 3 bases, the J end lost 7 bases, and 19 bases lay between the germline ends. Germline V CDR1 and CDR2: SGDLS, YYNGEE. The length of the CDR3 is 15 residues. The CDR3 loop is CASSGGTGGAGGYTF. CDR3 DNA: TGTGCCAGCAGCGGAGGGACGGGGGGGGCGGGTGGCTACACCTTC.